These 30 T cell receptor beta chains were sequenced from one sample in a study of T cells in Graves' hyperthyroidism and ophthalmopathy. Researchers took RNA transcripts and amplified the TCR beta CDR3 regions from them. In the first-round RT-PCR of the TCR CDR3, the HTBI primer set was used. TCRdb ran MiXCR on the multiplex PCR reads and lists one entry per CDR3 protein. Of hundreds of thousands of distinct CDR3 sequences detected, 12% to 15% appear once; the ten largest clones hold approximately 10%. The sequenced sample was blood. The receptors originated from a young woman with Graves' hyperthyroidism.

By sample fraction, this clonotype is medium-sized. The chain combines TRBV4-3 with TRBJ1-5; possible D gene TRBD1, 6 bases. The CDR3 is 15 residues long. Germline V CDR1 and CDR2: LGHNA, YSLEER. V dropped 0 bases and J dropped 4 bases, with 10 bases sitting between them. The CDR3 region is CASSQDGGTNQPQHF. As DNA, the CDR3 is TGCGCCAGCAGCCAAGATGGCGGGACAAATCAGCCCCAGCATTTT.

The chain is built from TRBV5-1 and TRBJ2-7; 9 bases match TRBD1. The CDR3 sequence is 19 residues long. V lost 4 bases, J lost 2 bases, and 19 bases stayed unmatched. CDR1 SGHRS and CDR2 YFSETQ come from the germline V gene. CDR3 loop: CASSPSPRDRVDLTYEQYF. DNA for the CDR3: TGCGCCAGCAGCCCCTCCCCGCGGGACAGGGTGGATTTGACCTACGAGCAGTACTTC.

The DNA of the CDR3 is TGTGCCAGCAGTCCCCCGGGGGCGCTAGGTGGCTACACCTTC. This gives the protein CASSPPGALGGYTF. V is TRBV28 and J is TRBJ1-2; tentatively, D is TRBD1 (6 bases). The CDR3 totals 14 residues. V lost 5 bases to trimming and J lost 7 bases, with 17 bases between them. The V gene's germline CDR1 is MDHEN and CDR2 SYDVKM.

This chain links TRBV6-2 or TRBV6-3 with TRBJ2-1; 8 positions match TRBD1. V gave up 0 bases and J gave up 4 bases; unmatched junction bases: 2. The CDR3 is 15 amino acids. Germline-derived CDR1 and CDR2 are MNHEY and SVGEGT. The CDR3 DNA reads TGTGCCAGCAGTTACTCGACAGGGGTATACAATGAGCAGTTCTTC. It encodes CASSYSTGVYNEQFF.

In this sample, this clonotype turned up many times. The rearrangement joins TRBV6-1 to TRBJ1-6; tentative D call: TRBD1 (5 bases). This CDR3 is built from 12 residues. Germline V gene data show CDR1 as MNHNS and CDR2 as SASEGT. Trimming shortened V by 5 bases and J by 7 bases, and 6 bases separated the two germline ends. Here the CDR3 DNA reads TGTGCCAGCAGTTCAGGGAATTCACCCCTCCACTTT. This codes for CASSSGNSPLHF.

CDR3 sequence (DNA): TGTGCCAGCAGCCCCCGACAGGGGAATAACTATGGCTACACCTTC. Translated: CASSPRQGNNYGYTF. The chain recombines TRBV7-3 with TRBJ1-2; 8 bases agree with TRBD1. The CDR3 loop spans 15 amino acids. The germline CDR1 and CDR2 sequences are SGHTA and FQGTGA. V lost 5 bases, J lost 1 base, and 6 bases stayed unmatched.

Written as DNA, the CDR3 is TGTGCCATCAGCGGACAGTCCGTCTCTGGGGCCAACGTCCTGACTTTC. Translated, it gives CAISGQSVSGANVLTF. This sequence joins TRBV10-3 and TRBJ2-6, with D maybe TRBD1 (6 bases). Germline V gives CDR1 ENHRY, CDR2 SYGVKD. This CDR3 region has 16 residues. Trimming left V 6 bases short and J 0 bases short, with 12 bases between.

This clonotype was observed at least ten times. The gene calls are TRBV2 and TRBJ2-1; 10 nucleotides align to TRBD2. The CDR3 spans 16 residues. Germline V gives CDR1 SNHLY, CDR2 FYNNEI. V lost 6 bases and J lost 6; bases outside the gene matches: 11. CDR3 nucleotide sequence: TGTGCCAGCAGAGCCGAACCGGGACTAGCGTTCAATGAGCAGTTCTTC. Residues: CASRAEPGLAFNEQFF. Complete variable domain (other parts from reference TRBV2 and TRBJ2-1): EPEVTQTPSHQVTQMGQEVILRCVPISNHLYFYWYRQILGQKVEFLVSFYNNEISEKSEIFDDQFSVERPDGSNFTLKIRSTKLEDSAMYFCASRAEPGLAFNEQFFGPGTRLTVL.

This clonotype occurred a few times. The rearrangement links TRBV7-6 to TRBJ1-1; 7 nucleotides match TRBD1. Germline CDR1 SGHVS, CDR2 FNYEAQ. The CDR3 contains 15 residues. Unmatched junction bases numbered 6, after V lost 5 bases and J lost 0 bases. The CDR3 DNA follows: TGTGCCAGCAGCGACTGGACAGGTTTGAACACTGAAGCTTTCTTT. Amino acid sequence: CASSDWTGLNTEAFF.

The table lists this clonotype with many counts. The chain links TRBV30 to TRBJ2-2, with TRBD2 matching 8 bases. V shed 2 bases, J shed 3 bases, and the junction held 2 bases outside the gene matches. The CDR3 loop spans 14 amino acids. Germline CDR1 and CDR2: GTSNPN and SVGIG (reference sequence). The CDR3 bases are TGTGCCTGGAGTACGGGACTAGACACCGGGGAGCTGTTTTTT. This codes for CAWSTGLDTGELFF.

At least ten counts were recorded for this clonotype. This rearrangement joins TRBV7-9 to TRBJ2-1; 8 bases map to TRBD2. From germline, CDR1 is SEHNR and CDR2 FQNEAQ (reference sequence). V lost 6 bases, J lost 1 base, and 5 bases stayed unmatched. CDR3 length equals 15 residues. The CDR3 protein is CASRPLADSYNEQFF. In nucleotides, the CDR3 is TGTGCCAGCAGACCACTAGCGGATTCCTACAATGAGCAGTTCTTC.

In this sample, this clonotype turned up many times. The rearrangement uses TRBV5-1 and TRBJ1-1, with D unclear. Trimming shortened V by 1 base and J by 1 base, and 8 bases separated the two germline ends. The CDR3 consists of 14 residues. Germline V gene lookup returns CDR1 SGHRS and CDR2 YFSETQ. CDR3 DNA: TGCGCCAGCAGCTTGAAGGTTGGGAACACTGAAGCTTTCTTT. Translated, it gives CASSLKVGNTEAFF.

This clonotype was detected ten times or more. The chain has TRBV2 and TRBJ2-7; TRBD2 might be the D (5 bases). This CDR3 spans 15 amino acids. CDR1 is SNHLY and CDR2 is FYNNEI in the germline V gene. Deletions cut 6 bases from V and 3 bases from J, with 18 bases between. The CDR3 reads CASSVDSAPFYEQYF. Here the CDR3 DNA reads TGTGCCAGCAGCGTGGACTCGGCTCCTTTCTACGAGCAGTACTTC.

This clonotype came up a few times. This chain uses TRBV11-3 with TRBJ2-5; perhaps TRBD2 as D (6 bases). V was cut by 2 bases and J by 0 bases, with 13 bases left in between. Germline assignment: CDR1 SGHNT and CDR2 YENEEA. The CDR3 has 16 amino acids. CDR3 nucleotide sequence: TGTGCCAGCAGCTTAACGGCGGGATCGTACCAAGAGACCCAGTACTTC. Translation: CASSLTAGSYQETQYF.

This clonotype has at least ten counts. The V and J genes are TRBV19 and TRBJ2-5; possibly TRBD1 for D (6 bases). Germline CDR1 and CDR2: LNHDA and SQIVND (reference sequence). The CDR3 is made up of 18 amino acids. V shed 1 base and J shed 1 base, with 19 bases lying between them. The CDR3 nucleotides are TGTGCCAGTAGTATAGTGGGTGACAGGTATCTATTCCAAGAGACCCAGTACTTC. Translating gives CASSIVGDRYLFQETQYF.

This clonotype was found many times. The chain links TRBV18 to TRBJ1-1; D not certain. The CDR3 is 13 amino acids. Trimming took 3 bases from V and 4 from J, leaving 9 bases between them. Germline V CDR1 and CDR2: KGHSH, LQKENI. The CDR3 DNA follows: TGTGCCAGCTCACCGGGGAGCTCCACTGAAGCTTTCTTT. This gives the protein CASSPGSSTEAFF.

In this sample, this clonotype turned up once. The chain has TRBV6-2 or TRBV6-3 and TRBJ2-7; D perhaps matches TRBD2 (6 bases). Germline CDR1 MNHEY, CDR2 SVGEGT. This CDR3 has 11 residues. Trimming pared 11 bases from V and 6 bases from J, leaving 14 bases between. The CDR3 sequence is CARAGDSEQYF. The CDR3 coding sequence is TGTGCCCGGGCCGGGGACTCCGAGCAGTACTTC.

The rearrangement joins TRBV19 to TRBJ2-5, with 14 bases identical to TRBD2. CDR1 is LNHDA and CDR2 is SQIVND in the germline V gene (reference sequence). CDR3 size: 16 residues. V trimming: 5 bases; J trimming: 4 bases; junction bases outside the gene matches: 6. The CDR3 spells CASSGTSGRSRETQYF. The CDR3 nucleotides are TGTGCCAGTAGTGGGACTAGCGGGAGATCAAGAGAGACCCAGTACTTC.

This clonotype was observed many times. For the CDR3, the DNA is TGTGCCAGCAGCTGGGCGAGCACAGATACGCAGTATTTT. This sequence encodes CASSWASTDTQYF. The genes are TRBV7-3 and TRBJ2-3; D gene uncertain. The CDR3 runs to 13 residues. In germline, CDR1 is SGHTA, CDR2 FQGTGA. The ends were cut back, 4 bases at V and 0 bases at J, with 5 bases in the middle.

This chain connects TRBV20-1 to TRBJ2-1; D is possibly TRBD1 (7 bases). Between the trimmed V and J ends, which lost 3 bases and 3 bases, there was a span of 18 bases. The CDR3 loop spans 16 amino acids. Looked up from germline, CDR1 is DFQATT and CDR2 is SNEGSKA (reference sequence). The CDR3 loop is CSARDYGTEDYNEQFF. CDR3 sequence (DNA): TGCAGTGCTAGGGACTACGGGACAGAGGACTACAATGAGCAGTTCTTC.

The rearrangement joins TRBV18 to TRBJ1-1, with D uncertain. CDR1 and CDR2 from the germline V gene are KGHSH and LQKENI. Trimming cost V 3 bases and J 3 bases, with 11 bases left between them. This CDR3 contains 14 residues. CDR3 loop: CASSPVSTHTEAFF. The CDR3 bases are TGTGCCAGCTCACCCGTATCTACGCACACTGAAGCTTTCTTT.

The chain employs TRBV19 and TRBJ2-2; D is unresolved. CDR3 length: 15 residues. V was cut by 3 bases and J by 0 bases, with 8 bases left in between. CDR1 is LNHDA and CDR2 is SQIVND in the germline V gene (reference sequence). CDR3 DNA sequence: TGTGCCAGTAGTATGGCCGGTTCGAACACCGGGGAGCTGTTTTTT. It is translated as CASSMAGSNTGELFF.

The CDR3 reads CASSLTRALVGANVLTF. The CDR3 DNA reads TGTGCCAGCAGTTTAACCAGGGCTCTGGTAGGGGCCAACGTCCTGACTTTC. This rearrangement joins TRBV12-3 or TRBV12-4 to TRBJ2-6, with a possible D match to TRBD1 (5 bases). The CDR3 length is 17 residues. Trimming stripped 2 bases from V and 4 bases from J, with 15 bases between.

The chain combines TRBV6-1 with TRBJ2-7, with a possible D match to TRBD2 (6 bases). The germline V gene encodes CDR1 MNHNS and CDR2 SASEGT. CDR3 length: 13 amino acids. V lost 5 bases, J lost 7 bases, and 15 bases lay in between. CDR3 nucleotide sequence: TGTGCCAGCAGTCTTAGCGGTGATTTGGAGCAGTACTTC. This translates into CASSLSGDLEQYF.

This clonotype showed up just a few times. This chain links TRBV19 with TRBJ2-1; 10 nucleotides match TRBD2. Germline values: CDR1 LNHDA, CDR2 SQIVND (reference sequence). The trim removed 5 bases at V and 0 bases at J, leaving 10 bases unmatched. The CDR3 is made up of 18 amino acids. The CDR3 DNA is TGTGCCAGTAGTCCCTGGACTAGCGGATCAAGCTCCTACAATGAGCAGTTCTTC. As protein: CASSPWTSGSSSYNEQFF.

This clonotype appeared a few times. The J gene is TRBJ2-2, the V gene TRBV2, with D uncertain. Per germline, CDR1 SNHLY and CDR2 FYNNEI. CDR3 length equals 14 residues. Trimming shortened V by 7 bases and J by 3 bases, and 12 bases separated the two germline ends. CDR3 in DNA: TGTGCCAGCATGGAATCCCTGTACACCGGGGAGCTGTTTTTT. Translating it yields CASMESLYTGELFF.

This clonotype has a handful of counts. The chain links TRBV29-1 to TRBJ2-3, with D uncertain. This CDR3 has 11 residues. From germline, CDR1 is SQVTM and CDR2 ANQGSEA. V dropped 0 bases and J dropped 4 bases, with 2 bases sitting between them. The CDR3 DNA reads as TGCAGCGTTGAAGAATCAGATACGCAGTATTTT. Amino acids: CSVEESDTQYF.

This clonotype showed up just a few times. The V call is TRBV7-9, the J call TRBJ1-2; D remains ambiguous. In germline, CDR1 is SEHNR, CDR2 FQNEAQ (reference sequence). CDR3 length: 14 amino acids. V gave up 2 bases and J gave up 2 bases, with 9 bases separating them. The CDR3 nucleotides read TGTGCCAGCAGCTTAAACTTGTTGAACTATGGCTACACCTTC. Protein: CASSLNLLNYGYTF.

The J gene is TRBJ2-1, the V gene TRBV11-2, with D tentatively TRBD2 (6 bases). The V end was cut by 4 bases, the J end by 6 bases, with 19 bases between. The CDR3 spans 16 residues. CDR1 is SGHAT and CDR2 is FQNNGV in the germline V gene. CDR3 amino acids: CASSSTSTTRSNEQFF. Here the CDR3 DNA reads TGTGCCAGCAGCTCAACCTCGACGACTAGGTCCAATGAGCAGTTCTTC.

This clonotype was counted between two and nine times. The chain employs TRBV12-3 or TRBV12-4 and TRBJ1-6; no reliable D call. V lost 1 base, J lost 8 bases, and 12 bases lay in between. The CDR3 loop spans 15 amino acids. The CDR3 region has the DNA TGTGCCAGCAGTTTAGAACAATCCATCGATTCACCCCTCCACTTT. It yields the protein CASSLEQSIDSPLHF.